The rows below give T cell receptor beta chains drawn from one sample of a study of siplizumab effects on memory and regulatory T cells. Assay: immunoSEQ multiplex PCR; the TCRdb copy retains only in-frame clones and omits some. Among more than 85,000 clones listed, more than 90% were seen once. The source material was CD4+ T cells sorted from blood. The receptors stem from a human donor in good health. Some clones in this sample may be carry-over from other donors' samples. The CDR3 runs from the conserved cysteine through the conserved F or W. D genes are given only for firm matches. The size of a clone is reported for some rows only, either as once, few or many, or as a class for expanded clones.

d_call: TRBD1
j_call: TRBJ1-3
clone_size: few
v_call: TRBV5-5
cdr3_nt: TGTGCCAGCAGCCTAATTCAGGGGGCGGCTGGAAACACCATATATTTT
cdr3_aa: CASSLIQGAAGNTIYF

d_call: TRBD1
j_call: TRBJ1-5
clone_size: -
v_call: TRBV28
cdr3_nt: TGTGCCAGCAGTTCTTCTGGGACAGGGGGAAAAAGCAATCAGCCCCAGCATTTT
cdr3_aa: CASSSSGTGGKSNQPQHF

d_call: -
j_call: TRBJ1-4
clone_size: -
v_call: TRBV14
cdr3_nt: TGTGCCAGCAGCCAATGGGGGGTAGAAGAAAAACTGTTTTTT
cdr3_aa: CASSQWGVEEKLFF

d_call: TRBD2
j_call: TRBJ2-1
clone_size: -
v_call: TRBV29-1
cdr3_nt: TGCAGCGTTGAGGAACTAGCGCGTGAGCAGTTCTTC
cdr3_aa: CSVEELAREQFF

d_call: -
j_call: TRBJ2-3
clone_size: -
v_call: TRBV6-1
cdr3_nt: TGTGCCAGCACCTTGGCAGGTTTTGTCACAGATACGCAGTATTTT
cdr3_aa: CASTLAGFVTDTQYF

d_call: TRBD1
j_call: TRBJ1-1
clone_size: -
v_call: TRBV2
cdr3_nt: TGTGCCAGCACCTACAGGGGACTAAACACTGAAGCTTTCTTT
cdr3_aa: CASTYRGLNTEAFF

d_call: -
j_call: TRBJ1-5
clone_size: -
v_call: TRBV27
cdr3_nt: TGTGCCAGCAGCCCCCTCTATAGCAATCAGCCCCAGCATTTT
cdr3_aa: CASSPLYSNQPQHF

d_call: -
j_call: TRBJ2-2
clone_size: -
v_call: TRBV19
cdr3_nt: TGTGCCAGTAGTATCCGGACAGGGGAGCTGTTTTTT
cdr3_aa: CASSIRTGELFF

d_call: TRBD1
j_call: TRBJ1-5
clone_size: once
v_call: TRBV11-2
cdr3_nt: TGTGCCAGCAGTTCGGACAGGGATCAGCCCCAGCATTTT
cdr3_aa: CASSSDRDQPQHF

d_call: TRBD2
j_call: TRBJ2-7
clone_size: -
v_call: TRBV5-6
cdr3_nt: TGTGCCAGCACCGACGCGGGGGCTAGCGGGAACTACGAGCAGTACTTC
cdr3_aa: CASTDAGASGNYEQYF

d_call: TRBD2
j_call: TRBJ2-1
clone_size: -
v_call: TRBV5-1
cdr3_nt: TGCGCCAGCAGCTTTTTAACCGGGACTAGCGCTGGTGAGCAGTTCTTC
cdr3_aa: CASSFLTGTSAGEQFF

d_call: -
j_call: TRBJ1-1
clone_size: many
v_call: TRBV2
cdr3_nt: TGTGCCAGCAGCGCGGGACAGAACACTGAAGCTTTCTTT
cdr3_aa: CASSAGQNTEAFF

d_call: -
j_call: TRBJ1-2
clone_size: -
v_call: TRBV19
cdr3_nt: TGTGCCAGTAGTTCGGGTTCAGGCCCAGCTAACTATGGCTACACCTTC
cdr3_aa: CASSSGSGPANYGYTF

d_call: TRBD2
j_call: TRBJ2-5
clone_size: -
v_call: TRBV7-8
cdr3_nt: TGTGCCAGCAGCGTCGGACTAGCGGGTATCCAAGAGACCCAGTACTTC
cdr3_aa: CASSVGLAGIQETQYF

d_call: -
j_call: TRBJ2-2
clone_size: -
v_call: TRBV5-4
cdr3_nt: TGTGCCAGCAGCTTGGAAGTTGGGTACACCGGGGAGCTGTTTTTT
cdr3_aa: CASSLEVGYTGELFF

d_call: -
j_call: TRBJ2-7
clone_size: -
v_call: TRBV14
cdr3_nt: TGTGCCAGCAGCCAAGGGGCGTCCGAGCAGTACTTC
cdr3_aa: CASSQGASEQYF

d_call: -
j_call: TRBJ2-6
clone_size: -
v_call: TRBV11-2
cdr3_nt: TGTGCCAGCAGGTGGGCGGGACGCCGCTCTGGGGCCAACGTCCTGACTTTC
cdr3_aa: CASRWAGRRSGANVLTF